This T cell receptor (beta chain) was identified during a study of cytomegalovirus exposure and HLA in healthy donors. Across the whole study: The approximately 120 million unique TCR beta sequences, from around 200 million T cells, were found by an earlier analysis.

This PCR relied on a set of 60 Vbeta primers and 13 Jbeta primers. The method was immunoSEQ multiplex PCR; TCRdb's version includes in-frame clones alone and lacks a portion of them. In all, the sample yields 200,000 or so clones. Study outcomes and limitations: Serostatus for CMV was the only available immune exposure information. Cytomegalovirus association was assigned to 150 to 200 TCR beta chains.

A note on this clone: Antigen: not known.

The V gene end was trimmed by 5 bases and the J gene end by 8 bases; junction bases not matched to a gene: 11. Looked up from germline, CDR1 is SEHNR and CDR2 is FQNEAQ (reference sequence). The CDR3 extends over 15 amino acids. The sample consisted of PBMCs. The chain employs TRBV7-9 and TRBJ2-1, with 8 bases matching TRBD1. The origin of this receptor is a boy between 10 and 17 years old in good health and CMV-seronegative. The CDR3 region has the DNA TGTGCCAGCAGCGTAAGGACAGGGAACGTGGATGAGCAGTTCTTC. As protein: CASSVRTGNVDEQFF.